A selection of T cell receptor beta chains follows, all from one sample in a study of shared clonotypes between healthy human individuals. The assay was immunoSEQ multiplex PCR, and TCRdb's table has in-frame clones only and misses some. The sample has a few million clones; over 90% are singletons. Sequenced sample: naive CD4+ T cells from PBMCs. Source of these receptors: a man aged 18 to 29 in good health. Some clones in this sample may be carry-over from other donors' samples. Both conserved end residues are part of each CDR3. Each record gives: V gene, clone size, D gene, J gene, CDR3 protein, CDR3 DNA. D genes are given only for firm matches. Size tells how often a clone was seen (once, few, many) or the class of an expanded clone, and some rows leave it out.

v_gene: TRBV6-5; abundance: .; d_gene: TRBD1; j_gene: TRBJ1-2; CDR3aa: CASSLSPTGEDGYTF; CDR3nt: TGTGCCAGCAGCCTATCGCCGACAGGGGAGGATGGCTACACCTTC
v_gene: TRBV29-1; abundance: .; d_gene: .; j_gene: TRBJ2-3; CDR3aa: CSVGGDTQYF; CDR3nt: TGCAGCGTTGGTGGAGATACGCAGTATTTT
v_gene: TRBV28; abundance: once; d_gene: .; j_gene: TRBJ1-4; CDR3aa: CASTLQGASEKLFF; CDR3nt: TGTGCCAGCACCCTTCAAGGGGCCTCTGAAAAACTGTTTTTT
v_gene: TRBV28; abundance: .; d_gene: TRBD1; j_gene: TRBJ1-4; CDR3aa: CATRTGPHEKLFF; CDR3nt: TGTGCCACCCGGACAGGGCCCCATGAAAAACTGTTTTTT
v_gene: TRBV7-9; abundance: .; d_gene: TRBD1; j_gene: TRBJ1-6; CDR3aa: CASSPRDSRPLHF; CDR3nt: TGTGCCAGCAGCCCCCGGGACAGTAGACCCCTCCACTTT
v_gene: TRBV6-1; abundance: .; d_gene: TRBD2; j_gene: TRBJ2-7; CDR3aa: CASSPQLAGAYEQYF; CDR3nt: TGTGCCAGCAGTCCCCAACTAGCGGGTGCCTACGAGCAGTACTTC
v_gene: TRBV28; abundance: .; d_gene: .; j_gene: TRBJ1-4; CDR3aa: CASRNPGANEKLFF; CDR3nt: TGTGCCAGCAGGAACCCAGGTGCCAATGAAAAACTGTTTTTT
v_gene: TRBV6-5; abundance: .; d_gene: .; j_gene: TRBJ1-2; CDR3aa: CASSYLDSYYGYTF; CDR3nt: TGTGCCAGCAGTTACCTCGACAGTTACTATGGCTACACCTTC
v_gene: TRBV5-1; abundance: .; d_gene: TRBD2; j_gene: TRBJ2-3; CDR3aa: CASSPLLAGLSDTQYF; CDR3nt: TGCGCCAGCTCCCCTTTACTAGCGGGACTCTCAGATACGCAGTATTTT
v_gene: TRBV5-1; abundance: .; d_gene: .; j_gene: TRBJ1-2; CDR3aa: CASSPGGFPNYGYTF; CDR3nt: TGCGCCAGCAGCCCCGGGGGTTTCCCCAACTATGGCTACACCTTC
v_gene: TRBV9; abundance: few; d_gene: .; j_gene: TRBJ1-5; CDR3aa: CASSVGKGSNQPQHF; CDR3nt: TGTGCCAGCAGCGTCGGAAAGGGGAGCAATCAGCCCCAGCATTTT
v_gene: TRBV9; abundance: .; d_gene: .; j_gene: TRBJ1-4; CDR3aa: CASSVTGETDEKLFF; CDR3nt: TGTGCCAGCAGCGTAACGGGGGAGACGGATGAAAAACTGTTTTTT
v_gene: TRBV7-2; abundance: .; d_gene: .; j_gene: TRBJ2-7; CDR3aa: CASSLVFEGSYEQYF; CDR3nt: TGTGCCAGCAGCTTAGTCTTCGAGGGGTCGTACGAGCAGTACTTC
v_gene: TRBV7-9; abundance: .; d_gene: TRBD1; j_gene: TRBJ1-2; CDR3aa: CASSRDTTGNYGYTF; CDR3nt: TGTGCCAGCAGCAGAGACACGACAGGGAACTATGGCTACACCTTC
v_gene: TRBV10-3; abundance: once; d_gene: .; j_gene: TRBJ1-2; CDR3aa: CAISAQGNYGYTF; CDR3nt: TGTGCCATCAGTGCGCAGGGAAACTATGGCTACACCTTC
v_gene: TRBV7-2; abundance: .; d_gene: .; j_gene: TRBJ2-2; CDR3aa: CASSTSGTTLMGELFF; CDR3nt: TGTGCCAGCAGCACCTCCGGGACGACCCTAATGGGGGAGCTGTTTTTT
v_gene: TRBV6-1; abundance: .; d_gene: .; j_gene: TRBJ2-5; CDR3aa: CAGNQGPQETQYF; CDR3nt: TGTGCCGGAAATCAGGGGCCCCAAGAGACCCAGTACTTC
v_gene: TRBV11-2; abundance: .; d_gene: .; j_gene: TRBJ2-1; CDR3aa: CASRLAGPYNEQFF; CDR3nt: TGTGCCAGCAGACTAGCCGGGCCCTACAATGAGCAGTTCTTC
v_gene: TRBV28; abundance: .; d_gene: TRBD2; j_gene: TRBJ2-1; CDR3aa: CASTLAGASNEQFF; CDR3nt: TGTGCCAGCACCTTAGCGGGAGCTTCGAATGAGCAGTTCTTC
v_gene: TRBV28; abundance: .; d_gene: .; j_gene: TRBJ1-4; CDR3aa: CASSTTSEADEKLFF; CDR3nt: TGTGCCAGCAGTACGACATCTGAGGCGGATGAAAAACTGTTTTTT
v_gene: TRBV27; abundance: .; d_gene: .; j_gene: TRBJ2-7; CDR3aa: CASRGEGRGYEQYF; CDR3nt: TGTGCCAGCAGGGGGGAGGGCAGGGGATACGAGCAGTACTTC
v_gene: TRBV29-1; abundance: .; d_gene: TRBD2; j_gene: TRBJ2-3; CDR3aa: CSVSPPAGVTDTQYF; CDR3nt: TGCAGCGTTAGCCCCCCAGCGGGAGTCACAGATACGCAGTATTTT
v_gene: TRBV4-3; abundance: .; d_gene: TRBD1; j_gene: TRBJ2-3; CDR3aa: CASSGQGVDTQYF; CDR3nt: TGCGCCAGCAGCGGACAGGGGGTCGATACGCAGTATTTT
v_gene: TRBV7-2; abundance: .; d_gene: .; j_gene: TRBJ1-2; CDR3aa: CASSPEAGVYGYTF; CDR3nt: TGTGCCAGCAGCCCCGAAGCTGGGGTCTATGGCTACACCTTC
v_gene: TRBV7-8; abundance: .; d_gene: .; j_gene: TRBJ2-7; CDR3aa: CASSLRMSFSYEQYF; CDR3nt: TGTGCCAGCAGCTTAAGAATGTCCTTCTCCTACGAGCAGTACTTC
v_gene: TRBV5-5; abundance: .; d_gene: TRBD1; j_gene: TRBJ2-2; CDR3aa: CASSLVAPGTGVTGELFF; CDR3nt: TGTGCCAGCAGCTTGGTGGCACCCGGGACAGGGGTTACCGGGGAGCTGTTTTTT
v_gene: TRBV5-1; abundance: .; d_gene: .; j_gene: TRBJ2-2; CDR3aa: CASSLRAEGVSGELFF; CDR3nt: TGCGCCAGCAGCTTGCGGGCGGAAGGGGTCAGCGGGGAGCTGTTTTTT
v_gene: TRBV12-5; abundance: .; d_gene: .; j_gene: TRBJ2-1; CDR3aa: CASGTLYNEQFF; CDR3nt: TGTGCTAGTGGCACCCTTTACAATGAGCAGTTCTTC
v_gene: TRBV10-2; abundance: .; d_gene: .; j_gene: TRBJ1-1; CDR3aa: CASRRGGFRTEAFF; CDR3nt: TGCGCCAGCAGACGGGGAGGTTTTCGCACTGAAGCTTTCTTT
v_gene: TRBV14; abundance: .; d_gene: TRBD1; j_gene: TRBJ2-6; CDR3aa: CASSPTGQGKSGANVLTF; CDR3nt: TGTGCCAGCAGCCCTACGGGACAGGGGAAGTCCGGGGCCAACGTCCTGACTTTC
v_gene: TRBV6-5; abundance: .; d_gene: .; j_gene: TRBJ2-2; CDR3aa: CASRTDWTGELFF; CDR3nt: TGTGCCAGCCGGACAGACTGGACCGGGGAGCTGTTTTTT
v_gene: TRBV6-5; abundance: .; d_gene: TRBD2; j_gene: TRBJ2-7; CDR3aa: CASSYTSSGYYEQYF; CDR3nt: TGTGCCAGCAGTTATACGTCTAGCGGATACTACGAGCAGTACTTC